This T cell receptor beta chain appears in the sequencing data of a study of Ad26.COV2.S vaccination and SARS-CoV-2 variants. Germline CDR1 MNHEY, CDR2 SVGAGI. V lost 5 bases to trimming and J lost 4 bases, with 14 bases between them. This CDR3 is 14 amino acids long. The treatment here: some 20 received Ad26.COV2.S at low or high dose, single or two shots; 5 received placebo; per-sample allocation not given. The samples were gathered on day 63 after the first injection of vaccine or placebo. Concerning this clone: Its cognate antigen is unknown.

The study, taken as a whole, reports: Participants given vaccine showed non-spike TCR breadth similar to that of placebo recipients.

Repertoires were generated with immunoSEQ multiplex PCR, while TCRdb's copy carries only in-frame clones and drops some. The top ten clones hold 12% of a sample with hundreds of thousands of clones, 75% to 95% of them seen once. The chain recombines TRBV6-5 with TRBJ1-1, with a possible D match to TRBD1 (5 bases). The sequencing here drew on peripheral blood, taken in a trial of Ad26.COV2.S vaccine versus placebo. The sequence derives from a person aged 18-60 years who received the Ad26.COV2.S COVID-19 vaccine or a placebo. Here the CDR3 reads CASSPGDGTTEAFF. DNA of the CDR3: TGTGCCAGCAGTCCGGGGGACGGAACCACTGAAGCTTTCTTT.